The 23 T cell receptor beta chains below come from one sample, sequenced in a study of blood T cell repertoires in COVID-19. Produced via immunoSEQ multiplex PCR; TCRdb's table is partial and in-frame only. The repertoire includes about 110,000 clones, roughly 84% of them detected once, and roughly 7% sits in the top ten. The source material was peripheral blood. The origin of the receptors is a woman aged 50 to 60 with acute or convalescent COVID-19.

This chain links TRBV28 with TRBJ2-1; 16 bases are a match to TRBD2. J lost 6 bases, V lost 6 bases, and 8 bases had no gene match. This CDR3 region has 17 residues. CDR1 MDHEN and CDR2 SYDVKM come from the germline V gene. The CDR3 loop is CASRLTGTSGGANEQFF. The CDR3, as DNA: TGTGCCAGCAGGCTCACCGGGACTAGCGGGGGGGCCAATGAGCAGTTCTTC.

This chain's CDR3 is CASSLGSALNEKLFF. The CDR3 DNA is TGTGCCAGCAGTTTAGGCTCCGCCCTTAATGAAAAACTGTTTTTT. The chain carries TRBV28 and TRBJ1-4; D gene uncertain. The CDR3 spans 15 residues. The V end was cut by 2 bases, the J end by 4 bases, with 11 bases between. The germline CDR1 and CDR2 sequences are MDHEN and SYDVKM.

V is TRBV6-1 and J is TRBJ1-5; D unresolved. The V gene lost 0 bases and the J gene lost 4 bases, with 7 bases spanning the gap. CDR1 MNHNS and CDR2 SASEGT come from the germline V gene. There are 14 residues in the CDR3. The CDR3 bases are TGTGCCAGCAGTGAAGCTTTCAGAAATCAGCCCCAGCATTTT. Its translation is CASSEAFRNQPQHF.

This chain connects TRBV18 to TRBJ1-6, with D hard to call. Trimming shortened V by 4 bases and J by 4 bases, and 5 bases separated the two germline ends. Germline assignment: CDR1 KGHSH and CDR2 LQKENI. CDR3 length: 13 amino acids. CDR3 sequence reads: CASSLEYNSPLHF. The DNA of the CDR3 is TGTGCCAGCTCACTAGAATATAATTCACCCCTCCACTTT.

The chain has TRBV6-5 and TRBJ1-2; D perhaps matches TRBD1 (5 bases). The germline CDR1 and CDR2 sequences are MNHEY and SVGAGI. The V end lost 6 bases, the J end lost 8 bases, and 13 bases lay between the germline ends. CDR3 size: 12 residues. The chain's CDR3 is CASSPRQGGYTF. CDR3 DNA: TGTGCCAGCAGCCCGAGGCAGGGCGGCTACACCTTC.

The chain has TRBV28 and TRBJ2-3, with TRBD2 matching over 12 bases. The CDR3 has 16 amino acids. Germline V gene sequence: CDR1 MDHEN, CDR2 SYDVKM. The trim removed 5 bases at V and 4 bases at J, leaving 7 bases unmatched. CDR3 in DNA: TGTGCCAGCAGTCCCCACCTAGCGGGGGGGCCAGATACGCAGTATTTT. This codes for CASSPHLAGGPDTQYF. Filled out from reference TRBV28 and TRBJ2-3, the complete variable domain reads DVKVTQSSRYLVKRTGEKVFLECVQDMDHENMFWYRQDPGLGLRLIYFSYDVKMKEKGDIPEGYSVSREKKERFSLILESASTNQTSMYLCASSPHLAGGPDTQYFGPGTRLTVL.

V usage is TRBV2 and J usage is TRBJ1-2, with a possible D match to TRBD1 (5 bases). The V gene's germline CDR1 is SNHLY and CDR2 FYNNEI. The ends were cut back, 4 bases at V and 4 bases at J, with 13 bases in the middle. The CDR3 spans 14 residues. DNA for the CDR3: TGTGCCAGCAGTGGCGATGGGGGGAGCTATGGCTACACCTTC. This gives the protein CASSGDGGSYGYTF.

The V call is TRBV30, the J call TRBJ1-2; 8 positions match TRBD1. Germline lookup yields CDR1 GTSNPN and CDR2 SVGIG (reference sequence). The CDR3 contains 13 residues. The junction had 5 bases not matched to a gene; V was cut back by 0 bases and J by 8 bases. DNA of the CDR3: TGTGCCTGGAGTGTTCAGACAGGGGAAGGCTACACCTTC. It translates to CAWSVQTGEGYTF.

The CDR3 nucleotides read TGTGCCAGTAGTATGCCAGACGGGAGGGTAGGCAATCAGCCCCAGCATTTT. Encoded protein: CASSMPDGRVGNQPQHF. The chain couples TRBV19 to TRBJ1-5, with unresolved D. CDR1 LNHDA and CDR2 SQIVND come from the germline V gene (reference sequence). This CDR3 spans 17 amino acids. The V end was cut by 3 bases, the J end by 2 bases, with 17 bases between.

The chain is built from TRBV10-3 and TRBJ1-2, with TRBD1 as a possible D gene (6 bases). The CDR3 is 14 residues long. Trimming shortened V by 6 bases and J by 2 bases, and 13 bases separated the two germline ends. Germline CDR1 ENHRY, CDR2 SYGVKD. The CDR3 nucleotides read TGTGCCATCAGCCCCCTAACAGGGAACTATGGCTACACCTTC. It is translated as CAISPLTGNYGYTF.

The chain employs TRBV5-1 and TRBJ1-1; TRBD1 might be the D (6 bases). The V gene lost 0 bases and the J gene lost 1 base, with 13 bases spanning the gap. Germline lookup yields CDR1 SGHRS and CDR2 YFSETQ. This CDR3 spans 16 amino acids. This CDR3 reads CASSLDPGVANTEAFF. As DNA, the CDR3 is TGCGCCAGCAGCTTGGATCCAGGGGTGGCGAACACTGAAGCTTTCTTT.

In this sample, this clone turned up a few times. The rearrangement uses TRBV12-3 or TRBV12-4 and TRBJ1-1; no clear D. This CDR3 comprises 13 residues. Trimming shortened V by 1 base and J by 4 bases, and 7 bases separated the two germline ends. Here the CDR3 reads CASSLERGTEAFF. CDR3 bases: TGTGCCAGCAGTTTAGAACGGGGCACTGAAGCTTTCTTT.

This sequence joins TRBV5-4 and TRBJ1-3; unclear D gene. The germline CDR1 and CDR2 sequences are SGHNT and YYREEE (reference sequence). CDR3 size: 15 residues. V lost 10 bases and J lost 3, with 20 bases in between. The CDR3 DNA sequence: TGTGCCGGCCTGGAGGCTGGGGAGGGTGGAAACACCATATATTTT. Protein product: CAGLEAGEGGNTIYF.

This rearrangement joins TRBV5-5 to TRBJ2-1; D is perhaps TRBD2 (5 bases). Trimming removed 6 bases at V and 7 bases at J, with 11 bases between. Germline CDR1 reads SGHKS; CDR2 reads YYEKEE (reference sequence). CDR3 length: 12 amino acids. CDR3: CASIRGSNEQFF. CDR3 DNA: TGTGCCAGCATTAGAGGGTCGAATGAGCAGTTCTTC.

This clone was seen only once. The genes are TRBV12-2 and TRBJ1-6; TRBD1 is taken as the D call from the table, unchecked against the DNA. TRBV12-2 is termed a pseudogene. CDR3 length equals 17 residues. DNA for the CDR3: TGTGCAAGTCGCTTTAGTTATCCGGGACAGCTAAATTCACCCCTCCACTTT. Protein product: CASRFSYPGQLNSPLHF.

V usage is TRBV7-9 and J usage is TRBJ1-3; tentatively, D is TRBD1 (5 bases). The germline CDR1 and CDR2 sequences are SEHNR and FQNEAQ (reference sequence). The CDR3 covers 14 residues. The ends were cut back, 2 bases at V and 2 bases at J, with 7 bases in the middle. CDR3 DNA: TGTGCCAGCAGCTTACGGGGGGCTGGAAACACCATATATTTT. It is translated as CASSLRGAGNTIYF. The full variable domain, its missing parts supplied by reference TRBV7-9 and TRBJ1-3, is DTGVSQNPRHKITKRGQNVTFRCDPISEHNRLYWYRQTLGQGPEFLTYFQNEAQLEKSRLLSDRFSAERPKGSFSTLEIQRTEQGDSAMYLCASSLRGAGNTIYFGEGSWLTVV.

The rearrangement joins TRBV2 to TRBJ2-2; 8 bases fit TRBD2. After removal of 4 bases from V and 7 bases from J, the junction contained 8 bases not matched to a gene. This CDR3 is built from 15 residues. The germline gives CDR1 SNHLY, CDR2 FYNNEI. CDR3 sequence reads: CASSGEAGGGGELFF. The CDR3, as DNA: TGTGCCAGCAGTGGAGAGGCGGGGGGCGGCGGGGAGCTGTTTTTT. The variable domain in full, with the rest retrieved from reference TRBV2 and TRBJ2-2, is EPEVTQTPSHQVTQMGQEVILRCVPISNHLYFYWYRQILGQKVEFLVSFYNNEISEKSEIFDDQFSVERPDGSNFTLKIRSTKLEDSAMYFCASSGEAGGGGELFFGEGSRLTVL.

V and J are TRBV7-8 and TRBJ1-1; 7 positions match TRBD1. Germline CDR1 is SGHVS and CDR2 is FQNEAQ. V lost 2 bases to trimming and J lost 0 bases; unmatched junction nucleotides: 3. The CDR3 length is 15 residues. CDR3 region: CASSLRDSLNTEAFF. The CDR3 DNA sequence: TGTGCCAGCAGCTTAAGGGACAGTCTGAACACTGAAGCTTTCTTT.

V gene TRBV12-3 or TRBV12-4 combines with J gene TRBJ1-1; D unresolved. There are 13 residues in the CDR3. V lost 3 bases and J lost 1, with 6 bases in between. DNA for the CDR3: TGTGCCAGCAGTTTCCAGTGGAACACTGAAGCTTTCTTT. It yields the protein CASSFQWNTEAFF.

V and J are TRBV27 and TRBJ2-7, with TRBD1 matching over 9 bases. The germline V gene encodes CDR1 MNHEY and CDR2 SMNVEV (reference sequence). The CDR3 contains 14 residues. V lost 6 bases, J lost 5 bases, and 8 bases stayed unmatched. The CDR3 region is CASRSGQGVDEQYF. In nucleotides, the CDR3 is TGTGCCAGCAGATCGGGACAGGGTGTTGACGAGCAGTACTTC.

This chain uses TRBV2 with TRBJ1-1; weak D call: TRBD1 (6 bases). There are 16 residues in the CDR3. V dropped 1 base and J dropped 8 bases, with 20 bases sitting between them. The germline V gene has CDR1 SNHLY and CDR2 FYNNEI. CDR3 protein: CASSEGGPGLLKEAFF. DNA for the CDR3: TGTGCCAGCAGTGAAGGGGGGCCGGGGTTGTTGAAGGAAGCTTTCTTT.

This chain connects TRBV18 to TRBJ1-1, with D possibly matching TRBD1 (5 bases). V lost 5 bases, J lost 1 base, and 8 bases lay in between. This CDR3 region has 13 residues. CDR1 and CDR2 from the germline V gene are KGHSH and LQKENI. The CDR3, as DNA: TGTGCCAGCTCATACACAGGGAACACTGAAGCTTTCTTT. Translation: CASSYTGNTEAFF.

This chain connects TRBV18 to TRBJ2-3; 12 nucleotides align to TRBD1. This CDR3 contains 16 residues. Per germline, CDR1 KGHSH and CDR2 LQKENI. The trim removed 3 bases at V and 8 bases at J, leaving 9 bases unmatched. The CDR3 DNA is TGTGCCAGCTCACCGACTCCGGGACAGGGGGCTGGTACGCAGTATTTT. This translates into CASSPTPGQGAGTQYF.